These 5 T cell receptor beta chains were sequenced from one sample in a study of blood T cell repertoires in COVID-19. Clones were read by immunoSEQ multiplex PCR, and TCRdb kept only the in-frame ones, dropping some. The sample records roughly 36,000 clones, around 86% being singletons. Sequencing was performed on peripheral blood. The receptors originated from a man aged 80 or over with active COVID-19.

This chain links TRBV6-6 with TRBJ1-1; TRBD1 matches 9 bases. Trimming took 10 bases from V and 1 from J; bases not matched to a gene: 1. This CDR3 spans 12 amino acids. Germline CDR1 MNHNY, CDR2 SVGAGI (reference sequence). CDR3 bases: TGTGCCACGGGACAGGGGAACACTGAAGCTTTCTTT. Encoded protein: CATGQGNTEAFF.

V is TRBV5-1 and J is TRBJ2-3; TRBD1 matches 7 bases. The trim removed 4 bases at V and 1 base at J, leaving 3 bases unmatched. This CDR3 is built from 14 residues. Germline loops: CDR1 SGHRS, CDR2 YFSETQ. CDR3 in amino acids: CASSQGQGTDTQYF. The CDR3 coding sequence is TGCGCCAGCAGCCAAGGACAGGGCACAGATACGCAGTATTTT.

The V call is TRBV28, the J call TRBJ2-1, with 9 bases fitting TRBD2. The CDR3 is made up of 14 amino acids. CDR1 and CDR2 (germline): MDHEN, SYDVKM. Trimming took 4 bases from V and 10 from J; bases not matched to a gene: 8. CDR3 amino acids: CASSSLAGDGEQFF. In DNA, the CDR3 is TGTGCCAGCAGTTCCTTAGCGGGAGACGGCGAGCAGTTCTTC.

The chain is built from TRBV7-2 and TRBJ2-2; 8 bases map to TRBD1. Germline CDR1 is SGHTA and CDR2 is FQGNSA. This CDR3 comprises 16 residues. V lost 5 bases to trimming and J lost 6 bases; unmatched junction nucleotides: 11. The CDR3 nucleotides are TGTGCCAGCAGCCCAGGGGGCCAGGTTGGGCCCGGGGAGCTGTTTTTT. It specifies CASSPGGQVGPGELFF.

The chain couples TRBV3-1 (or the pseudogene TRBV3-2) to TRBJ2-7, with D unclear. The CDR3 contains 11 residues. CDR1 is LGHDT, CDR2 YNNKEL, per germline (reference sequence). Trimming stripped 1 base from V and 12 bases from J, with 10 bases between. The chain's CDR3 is CASSQGGTAYF. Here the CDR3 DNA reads TGTGCCAGCAGCCAAGGAGGCACCGCGTACTTC.